The 14 T cell receptor beta chains below come from one sample, sequenced in a study of T-cell memory formation after mild COVID-19. A single record per CDR3 protein comes from TCRdb applying MiXCR to the 5' RACE reads. The sample carries 350,000 to 500,000 distinct CDR3 sequences, 20% to 25% recorded once. The material sequenced was PBMCs or a T cell subset sorted from them (not recorded which). These receptor sequences come from an adult woman who had mild COVID-19 (a few samples of this study predate the infection). Cell type and time point are not known.

The CDR3 sequence is CASSLTLDQVETQYF. The CDR3 DNA reads as TGCGCCAGCAGCTTGACCTTGGACCAGGTTGAGACCCAGTACTTC. This chain connects TRBV5-1 to TRBJ2-5, with D uncertain. Germline V lookup: CDR1 SGHRS, CDR2 YFSETQ. The CDR3 spans 15 residues. V was shortened by 1 base and J by 5 bases, with 15 bases between the two germline ends.

The chain has TRBV20-1 and TRBJ2-2; weak D call: TRBD1 (5 bases). There are 14 residues in the CDR3. Germline lookup yields CDR1 DFQATT and CDR2 SNEGSKA (reference sequence). Trimming took 5 bases from V and 4 from J, leaving 14 bases between them. The CDR3 bases are TGCAGTGCTCTCGCCCCTAGGGGCACCGGGGAGCTGTTTTTT. This codes for CSALAPRGTGELFF.

In this sample, this clonotype turned up a few times. The CDR3: CASSFLRGSEAFF. CDR3 DNA: TGTGCCAGCAGCTTCTTACGGGGCTCTGAAGCTTTCTTT. The rearrangement links TRBV12-3 or TRBV12-4 to TRBJ1-1; tentatively, D is TRBD1 (5 bases). The CDR3 is 13 amino acids. V lost 6 bases and J 6 bases, leaving 14 bases between the germline ends.

The chain is built from TRBV11-2 and TRBJ1-1, with TRBD1 as a possible D gene (6 bases). CDR3 length: 16 amino acids. Per germline, CDR1 SGHAT and CDR2 FQNNGV. The V end lost 0 bases, the J end lost 6 bases, and 17 bases lay between the germline ends. Here the CDR3 DNA reads TGTGCCAGCAGCTTAGATCGAGCACAGGGTTCGGCTGAAGCTTTCTTT. Translating gives CASSLDRAQGSAEAFF.

A remark on this clonotype: Given a much more abundant clone one base away, this may be a read error. J is TRBJ2-3 and V is TRBV2; D is possibly TRBD2 (5 bases). Looked up from germline, CDR1 is SNHLY and CDR2 is FYNNEI. The ends were cut back, 7 bases at V and 3 bases at J, with 11 bases in the middle. The CDR3 loop spans 13 amino acids. The CDR3 is CASMVTRTDTQYF. The DNA for the CDR3 is TGTGCCAGCATGGTTACTAGGACAGATACGCAGTATTTT.

This rearrangement joins TRBV24-1 to TRBJ2-2; D might be TRBD1 (6 bases). This CDR3 is 15 amino acids long. Germline lookup yields CDR1 KGHDR and CDR2 SFDVKD. The V end lost 4 bases, the J end lost 0 bases, and 8 bases lay between the germline ends. CDR3 sequence (DNA): TGTGCCACCAGTGAGGACAGATCGAACACCGGGGAGCTGTTTTTT. Protein product: CATSEDRSNTGELFF.

This clonotype was detected a few times. This chain connects TRBV7-3 to TRBJ1-5; D not certain. Trimming took off 1 base at V and 7 bases at J, with 8 bases between the two ends. The CDR3 contains 13 residues. Per germline, CDR1 SGHTA and CDR2 FQGTGA. The CDR3 region has the DNA TGTGCCAGCAGCTTAATCGTGGGACAGCCCCAGCATTTT. Its translation is CASSLIVGQPQHF.

The rearrangement uses TRBV10-3 and TRBJ2-3; the D is unclear. With 3 bases removed from V and 6 bases from J, the gap between germline ends came to 7 bases. The germline V gene encodes CDR1 ENHRY and CDR2 SYGVKD. This CDR3 contains 12 residues. The CDR3 loop is CAISEATDTQYF. CDR3 sequence (DNA): TGTGCCATCAGTGAAGCAACGGATACGCAGTATTTT.

A few counts support this clonotype. CDR3 sequence (DNA): TGTGCCAGCAGTTTATCTCGAGGTGGAAACACCATATATTTT. It yields the protein CASSLSRGGNTIYF. This sequence joins TRBV6-6 and TRBJ1-3, with D hard to call. Germline V gene sequence: CDR1 MNHNY, CDR2 SVGAGI (reference sequence). This CDR3 comprises 14 residues. V was trimmed by 4 bases and J by 3 bases, leaving 10 bases between them.

This clonotype was counted ten times or more. The chain uses TRBV3-1 and TRBJ2-7; 8 positions agree with TRBD2. V was pared by 3 bases and J by 3 bases, with 4 bases of the junction left unmatched. The CDR3 covers 14 residues. Germline V gene data show CDR1 as LGHDT and CDR2 as YNNKEL (reference sequence). CDR3 residues: CASSQSSGVYEQYF. Written as DNA, the CDR3 is TGTGCCAGCAGCCAGAGTAGCGGGGTCTACGAGCAGTACTTC.

The J gene is TRBJ1-1, the V gene TRBV6-5; D not resolved. The CDR3 has 12 amino acids. Germline V CDR1 and CDR2: MNHEY, SVGAGI. With 10 bases removed from V and 1 base from J, the gap between germline ends came to 10 bases. The CDR3 DNA sequence: TGTGCCACCAATCCAGGGAACACTGAAGCTTTCTTT. Protein product: CATNPGNTEAFF.

The gene calls are TRBV30 and TRBJ2-3; tentative D call: TRBD1 (6 bases). V lost 3 bases and J 6 bases, leaving 16 bases between the germline ends. CDR1 and CDR2 (germline): GTSNPN, SVGIG (reference sequence). CDR3 length: 14 residues. The DNA of the CDR3 is TGTGCCTGGAGCGGACAGCTGGGGGCGGATACGCAGTATTTT. Residues: CAWSGQLGADTQYF.

This clonotype came up a few times. The chain carries TRBV11-2 and TRBJ2-3, with D perhaps matching TRBD1 or TRBD2 (5 bases each). The CDR3 loop spans 18 amino acids. V gave up 1 base and J gave up 2 bases, with 19 bases separating them. Germline V CDR1 and CDR2: SGHAT, FQNNGV. The CDR3 DNA sequence: TGTGCCAGCAGCTTAGTACCCCTCGGGACGGGGAACACAGATACGCAGTATTTT. Protein product: CASSLVPLGTGNTDTQYF.

This chain uses TRBV4-1 with TRBJ2-5, with unresolved D. Between the trimmed V and J ends, which lost 0 bases and 5 bases, there was a span of 10 bases. The V gene's germline CDR1 is MGHRA and CDR2 YSYEKL. The CDR3 is 14 amino acids. The CDR3 DNA follows: TGCGCCAGCAGCCAAGAAGCAGTGTTGGAGACCCAGTACTTC. Translated, it gives CASSQEAVLETQYF.